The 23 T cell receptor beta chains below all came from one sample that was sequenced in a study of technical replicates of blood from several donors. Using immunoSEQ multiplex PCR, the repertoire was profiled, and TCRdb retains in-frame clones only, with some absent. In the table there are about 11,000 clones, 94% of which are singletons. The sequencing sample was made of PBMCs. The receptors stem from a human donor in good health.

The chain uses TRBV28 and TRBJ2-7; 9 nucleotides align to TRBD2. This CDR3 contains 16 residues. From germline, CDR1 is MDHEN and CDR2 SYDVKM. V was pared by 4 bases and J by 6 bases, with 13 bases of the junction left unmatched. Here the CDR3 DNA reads TGTGCCAGCAGTTCACGGGCGGGAGGGCCGTTCGGCGAGCAGTACTTC. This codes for CASSSRAGGPFGEQYF. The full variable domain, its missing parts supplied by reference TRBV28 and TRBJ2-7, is DVKVTQSSRYLVKRTGEKVFLECVQDMDHENMFWYRQDPGLGLRLIYFSYDVKMKEKGDIPEGYSVSREKKERFSLILESASTNQTSMYLCASSSRAGGPFGEQYFGPGTRLTVT.

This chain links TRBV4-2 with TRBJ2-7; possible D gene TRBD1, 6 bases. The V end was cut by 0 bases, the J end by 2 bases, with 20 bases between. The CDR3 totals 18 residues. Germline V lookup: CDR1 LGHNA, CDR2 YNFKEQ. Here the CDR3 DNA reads TGTGCCAGCAGCCAAGAACAATCGAGGGGGAAGAGCGCCTACGAGCAGTACTTC. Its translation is CASSQEQSRGKSAYEQYF.

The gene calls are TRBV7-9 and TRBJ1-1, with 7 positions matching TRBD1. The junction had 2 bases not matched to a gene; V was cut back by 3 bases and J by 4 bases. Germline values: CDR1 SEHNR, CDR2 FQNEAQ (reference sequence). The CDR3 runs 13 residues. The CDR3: CASSFGTATEAFF. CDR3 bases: TGTGCCAGCAGCTTTGGGACAGCCACTGAAGCTTTCTTT.

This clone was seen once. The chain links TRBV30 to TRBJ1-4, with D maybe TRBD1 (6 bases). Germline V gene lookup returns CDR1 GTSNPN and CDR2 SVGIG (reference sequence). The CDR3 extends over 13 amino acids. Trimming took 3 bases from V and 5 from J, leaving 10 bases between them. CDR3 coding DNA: TGTGCCTGGAGGAGAGGACAGAATGAAAAACTGTTTTTT. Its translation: CAWRRGQNEKLFF. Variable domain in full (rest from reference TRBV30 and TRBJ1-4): SQTIHQWPATLVQPVGSPLSLECTVEGTSNPNLYWYRQAAGRGLQLLFYSVGIGQISSEVPQNLSASRPQDRQFILSSKKLLLSDSGFYLCAWRRGQNEKLFFGSGTQLSVL.

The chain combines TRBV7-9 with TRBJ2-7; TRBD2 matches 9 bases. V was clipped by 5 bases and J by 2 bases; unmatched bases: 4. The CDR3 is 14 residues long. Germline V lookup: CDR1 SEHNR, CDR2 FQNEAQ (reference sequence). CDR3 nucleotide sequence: TGTGCCAGCAGCCTAGGCGGGAGGGCCTACGAGCAGTACTTC. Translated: CASSLGGRAYEQYF.

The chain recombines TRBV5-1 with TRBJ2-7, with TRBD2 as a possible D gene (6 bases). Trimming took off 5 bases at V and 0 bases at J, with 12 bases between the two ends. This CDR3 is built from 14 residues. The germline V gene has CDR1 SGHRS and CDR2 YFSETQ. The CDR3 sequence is CASSRGTDSYEQYF. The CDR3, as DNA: TGCGCCAGCAGTCGCGGGACGGACTCCTACGAGCAGTACTTC.

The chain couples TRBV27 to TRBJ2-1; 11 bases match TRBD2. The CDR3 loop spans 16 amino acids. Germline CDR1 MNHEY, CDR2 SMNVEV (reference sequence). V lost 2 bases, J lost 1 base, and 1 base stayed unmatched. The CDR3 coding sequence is TGTGCCAGCAGTTTAGGGACTAGCGGATCCTACAATGAGCAGTTCTTC. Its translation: CASSLGTSGSYNEQFF.

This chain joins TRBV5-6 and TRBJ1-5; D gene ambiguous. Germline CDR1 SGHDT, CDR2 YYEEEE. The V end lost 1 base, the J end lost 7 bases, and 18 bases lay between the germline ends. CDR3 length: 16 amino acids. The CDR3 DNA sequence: TGTGCCAGCAGCTTGAAGTTCGACTTTAGGAGCCAGCCCCAGCATTTT. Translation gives CASSLKFDFRSQPQHF.

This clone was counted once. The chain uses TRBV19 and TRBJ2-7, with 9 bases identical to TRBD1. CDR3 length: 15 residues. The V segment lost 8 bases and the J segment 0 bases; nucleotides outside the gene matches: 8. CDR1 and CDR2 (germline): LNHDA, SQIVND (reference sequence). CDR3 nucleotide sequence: TGTGCCAGTGGACAGGGGCATAGCGGCTCCTACGAGCAGTACTTC. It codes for CASGQGHSGSYEQYF.

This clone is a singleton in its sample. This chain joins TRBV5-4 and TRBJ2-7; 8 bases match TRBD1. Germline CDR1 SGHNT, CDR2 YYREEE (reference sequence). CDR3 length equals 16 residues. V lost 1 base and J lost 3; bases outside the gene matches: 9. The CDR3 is CASSLLLGQGSYEQYF. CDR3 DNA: TGTGCCAGCAGCTTGTTGCTAGGACAGGGTAGCTACGAGCAGTACTTC.

CDR3 in amino acids: CASSLVYSLDYEQYF. DNA for the CDR3: TGTGCCAGCAGCTTAGTTTACAGTTTGGACTACGAGCAGTACTTC. This chain joins TRBV7-2 and TRBJ2-7; D remains ambiguous. V lost 1 base and J 3 bases, leaving 13 bases between the germline ends. This CDR3 has 15 residues. In germline, CDR1 is SGHTA, CDR2 FQGNSA.

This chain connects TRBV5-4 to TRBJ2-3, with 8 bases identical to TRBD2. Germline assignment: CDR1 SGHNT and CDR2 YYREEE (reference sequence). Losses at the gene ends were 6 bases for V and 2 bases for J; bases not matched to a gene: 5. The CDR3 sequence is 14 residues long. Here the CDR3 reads CASKLADNTDTQYF. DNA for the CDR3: TGTGCCAGCAAACTAGCGGATAACACAGATACGCAGTATTTT.

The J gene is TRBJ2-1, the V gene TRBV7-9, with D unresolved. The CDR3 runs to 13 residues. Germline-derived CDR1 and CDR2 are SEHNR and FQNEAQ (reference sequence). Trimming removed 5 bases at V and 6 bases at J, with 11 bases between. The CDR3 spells CASSPSPSNEQFF. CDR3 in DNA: TGTGCCAGCAGCCCCTCCCCCTCCAATGAGCAGTTCTTC.

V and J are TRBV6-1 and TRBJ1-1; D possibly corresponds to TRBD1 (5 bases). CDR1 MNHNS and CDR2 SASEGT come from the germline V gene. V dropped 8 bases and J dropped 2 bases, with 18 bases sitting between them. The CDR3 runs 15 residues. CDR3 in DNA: TGTGCCAGCCCCGGAGGGGCCCGTGACAACACTGAAGCTTTCTTT. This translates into CASPGGARDNTEAFF.

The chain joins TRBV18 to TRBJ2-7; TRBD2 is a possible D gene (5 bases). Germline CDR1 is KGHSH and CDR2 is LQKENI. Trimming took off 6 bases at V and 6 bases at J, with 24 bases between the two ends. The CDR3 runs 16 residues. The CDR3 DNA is TGTGCCAGCTCTTCATTTGAGGGAACGGGGAACTCCGAGCAGTACTTC. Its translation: CASSSFEGTGNSEQYF.

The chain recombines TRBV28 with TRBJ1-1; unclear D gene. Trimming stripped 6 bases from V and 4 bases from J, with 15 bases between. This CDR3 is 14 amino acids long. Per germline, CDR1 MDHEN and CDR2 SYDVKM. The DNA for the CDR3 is TGTGCCAGCAGGATGAACAGAGAAACCACTGAAGCTTTCTTT. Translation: CASRMNRETTEAFF.

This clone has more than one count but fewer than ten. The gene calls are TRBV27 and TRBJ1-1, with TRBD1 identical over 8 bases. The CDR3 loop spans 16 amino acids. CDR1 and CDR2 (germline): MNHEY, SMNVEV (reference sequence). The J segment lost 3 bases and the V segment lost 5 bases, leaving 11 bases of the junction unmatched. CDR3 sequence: CASSPDRVYMDTEAFF. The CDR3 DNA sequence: TGTGCCAGCAGTCCGGACAGGGTTTATATGGACACTGAAGCTTTCTTT.

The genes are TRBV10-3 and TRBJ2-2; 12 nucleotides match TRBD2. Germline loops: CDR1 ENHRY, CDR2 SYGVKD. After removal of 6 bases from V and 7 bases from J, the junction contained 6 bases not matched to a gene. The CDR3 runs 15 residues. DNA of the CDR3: TGTGCCATCAGCGCGACTAGCGGGAGAGTCGGGGAGCTGTTTTTT. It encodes CAISATSGRVGELFF.

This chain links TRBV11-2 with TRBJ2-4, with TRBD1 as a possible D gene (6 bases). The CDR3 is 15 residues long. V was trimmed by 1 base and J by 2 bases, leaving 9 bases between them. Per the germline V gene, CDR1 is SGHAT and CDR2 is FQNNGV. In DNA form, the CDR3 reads TGTGCCAGCAGCTTAGGCAGGGGATCCAAAAACATTCAGTACTTC. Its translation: CASSLGRGSKNIQYF.

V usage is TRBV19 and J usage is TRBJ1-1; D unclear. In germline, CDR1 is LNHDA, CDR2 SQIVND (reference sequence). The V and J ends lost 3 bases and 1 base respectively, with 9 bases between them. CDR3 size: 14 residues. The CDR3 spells CASSIGVRNTEAFF. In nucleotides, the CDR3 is TGTGCCAGTAGTATCGGGGTCCGGAACACTGAAGCTTTCTTT.

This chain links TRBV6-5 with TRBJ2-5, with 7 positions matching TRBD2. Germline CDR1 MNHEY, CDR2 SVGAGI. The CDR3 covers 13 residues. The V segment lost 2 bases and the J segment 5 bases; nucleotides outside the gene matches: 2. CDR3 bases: TGTGCCAGCAGTTACGGGGGGGTTGAGACCCAGTACTTC. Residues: CASSYGGVETQYF.

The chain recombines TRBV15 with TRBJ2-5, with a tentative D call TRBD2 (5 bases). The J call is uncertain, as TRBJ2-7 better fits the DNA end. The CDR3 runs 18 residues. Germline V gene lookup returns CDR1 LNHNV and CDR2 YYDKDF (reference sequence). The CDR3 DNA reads TGTGCCACCAGCAGAGAAAGATACCCCTACGGGATGGGCTACGAGCAGTACTTC. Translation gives CATSRERYPYGMGYEQYF.

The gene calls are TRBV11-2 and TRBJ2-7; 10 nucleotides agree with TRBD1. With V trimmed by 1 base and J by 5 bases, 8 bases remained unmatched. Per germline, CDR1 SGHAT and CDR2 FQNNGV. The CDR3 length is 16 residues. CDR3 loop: CASSLGTGTGANEQYF. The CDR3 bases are TGTGCCAGCAGCTTAGGCACCGGGACAGGGGCCAACGAGCAGTACTTC.